The 10 T cell receptor beta chains in this list originate from one sample, sequenced in a study of lymphopenia after photon versus proton radiotherapy. Measured with immunoSEQ multiplex PCR; TCRdb has only the in-frame clones, and not every one. The table includes 55,000 to 70,000 clones, about 89% detected once. The sequencing here drew on peripheral blood, taken from a patient treated with proton-based radiotherapy. These receptors originate from a man older than 75 with esophageal cancer.

The chain is built from TRBV19 and TRBJ1-1; the D is unclear. The length of the CDR3 is 13 residues. CDR1 LNHDA and CDR2 SQIVND come from the germline V gene (reference sequence). With 2 bases removed from V and 8 bases from J, the gap between germline ends came to 12 bases. The CDR3 DNA reads TGTGCCAGTAGTATATCCCGACAACTGGAAGCTTTCTTT. Its translation is CASSISRQLEAFF.

The chain employs TRBV11-2 and TRBJ2-2; D remains unclear. Germline V CDR1 and CDR2: SGHAT, FQNNGV. V was clipped by 5 bases and J by 4 bases, with 8 bases between them. The CDR3 runs to 13 residues. The CDR3 DNA follows: TGTGCCAGCAGCCCAAGACCCACCGGGGAGCTGTTTTTT. It translates to CASSPRPTGELFF.

This chain joins TRBV4-1 and TRBJ1-3; 7 bases are a match to TRBD1. The CDR3 loop spans 16 amino acids. CDR1 is MGHRA, CDR2 YSYEKL, per germline. Unmatched junction bases numbered 7, after V lost 1 base and J lost 4 bases. CDR3 in DNA: TGCGCCAGCAGCCAAGGCTCACAGGGGACGGGAAACACCATATATTTT. Amino acid sequence: CASSQGSQGTGNTIYF.

The gene calls are TRBV7-9 and TRBJ1-1; the D is unclear. The V and J ends lost 3 bases and 4 bases respectively, with 15 bases between them. Germline V gives CDR1 SEHNR, CDR2 FQNEAQ (reference sequence). The CDR3 contains 15 residues. The DNA of the CDR3 is TGTGCCAGCAGCTTTGGGTTGGGAGATACCACTGAAGCTTTCTTT. This codes for CASSFGLGDTTEAFF.

This clone showed up just once. This chain joins TRBV6-1 and TRBJ1-5, with TRBD1 identical over 9 bases. Unmatched junction bases numbered 7, after V lost 4 bases and J lost 6 bases. The CDR3 runs 15 residues. Looked up from germline, CDR1 is MNHNS and CDR2 is SASEGT. CDR3 protein: CASSATGGLFQPQHF. CDR3 coding DNA: TGTGCCAGCAGTGCGACAGGGGGTTTGTTTCAGCCCCAGCATTTT.

This clone has a count of ten or more. The rearrangement joins TRBV19 to TRBJ1-2; D gene ambiguous. Trimming took 3 bases from V and 4 from J, leaving 12 bases between them. Germline CDR1 is LNHDA and CDR2 is SQIVND (reference sequence). The CDR3 covers 14 residues. CDR3 in amino acids: CASSMEGLIYGYTF. The CDR3 nucleotides read TGTGCCAGTAGTATGGAGGGTCTGATCTATGGCTACACCTTC.

The chain joins TRBV18 to TRBJ2-5; D possibly corresponds to TRBD1 (6 bases). The CDR3 has 13 residues. Trimming stripped 0 bases from V and 4 bases from J, with 6 bases between. Germline values: CDR1 KGHSH, CDR2 LQKENI. CDR3 DNA sequence: TGTGCCAGCTCACCACCGGGGGCAGAGACCCAGTACTTC. Amino acid sequence: CASSPPGAETQYF. Full variable domain (outside the CDR3, taken from reference TRBV18 and TRBJ2-5): NAGVMQNPRHLVRRRGQEARLRCSPMKGHSHVYWYRQLPEEGLKFMVYLQKENIIDESGMPKERFSAEFPKEGPSILRIQQVVRGDSAAYFCASSPPGAETQYFGPGTRLLVL.

The gene calls are TRBV4-1 and TRBJ2-3; 7 bases line up with TRBD2. Trimming cost V 1 base and J 5 bases; bases outside gene matches: 3. The length of the CDR3 is 14 residues. Looked up from germline, CDR1 is MGHRA and CDR2 is YSYEKL. The CDR3 region is CASSQGLALDTQYF. The CDR3 DNA is TGCGCCAGCAGCCAAGGACTAGCCTTAGATACGCAGTATTTT.

This clone was seen a single time. V is TRBV4-3 and J is TRBJ1-2; 10 nucleotides line up with TRBD1. V shed 0 bases, J shed 6 bases, and the junction held 7 bases outside the gene matches. Germline CDR1 is LGHNA and CDR2 is YSLEER. This CDR3 is built from 16 residues. CDR3 coding DNA: TGCGCCAGCAGCCAAGACAGACAGGGGGCGGAGGATGGCTACACCTTC. Translated: CASSQDRQGAEDGYTF.

This chain uses TRBV6-5 with TRBJ2-3, with D tentatively TRBD2 (6 bases). CDR1 is MNHEY, CDR2 SVGAGI, per germline. Trimming stripped 10 bases from V and 4 bases from J, with 18 bases between. CDR3 length equals 14 residues. CDR3 in amino acids: CATTPGSGADTQYF. The CDR3 region has the DNA TGTGCCACCACCCCCGGGAGCGGCGCAGATACGCAGTATTTT.